The 19 T cell receptor beta chains presented below share a single source sample, sequenced in a study of T-cell reconstitution after alpha-beta-depleted transplantation in children. Researchers prepared the TCRbeta library using unique molecular identifiers, the study reports. TCRdb reprocessed the PCR reads with MiXCR, giving one entry per CDR3 protein. In the table there are 200,000 to 300,000 distinct CDR3 sequences, 12% of which are singletons. Source: PBMCs from the stem cell graft donor, taken from the stem cell graft. The receptors derive from a human donor who donated a stem cell graft to a child with acute lymphoblastic leukemia.

This clonotype was recorded at least ten times. The chain uses TRBV5-1 and TRBJ2-1; D perhaps matches TRBD1 (6 bases). The germline V and J ends were trimmed by 0 bases and 4 bases, with 17 bases remaining between them. CDR3 length: 17 residues. Per the germline V gene, CDR1 is SGHRS and CDR2 is YFSETQ. CDR3 loop: CASSLVPLGGPYNEQFF. In nucleotides, the CDR3 is TGCGCCAGCAGCTTGGTTCCGTTAGGGGGACCTTACAATGAGCAGTTCTTC. The variable domain in full, with the rest retrieved from reference TRBV5-1 and TRBJ2-1, is KAGVTQTPRYLIKTRGQQVTLSCSPISGHRSVSWYQQTPGQGLQFLFEYFSETQRNKGNFPGRFSGRQFSNSRSEMNVSTLELGDSALYLCASSLVPLGGPYNEQFFGPGTRLTVL.

This clonotype showed up many times. The chain is built from TRBV3-1 and TRBJ2-5; tentative D call: TRBD1 (7 bases). V was clipped by 3 bases and J by 3 bases, with 14 bases between them. The CDR3 sequence is 15 residues long. Germline V gene lookup returns CDR1 LGHDT and CDR2 YNNKEL (reference sequence). The CDR3 DNA sequence: TGTGCCAGCAGCCATCGGGGACAGCGGGAAGAGACCCAGTACTTC. It codes for CASSHRGQREETQYF.

Notes on this clonotype: An end of the junction does not agree with germline; a read error may underlie this. V usage is TRBV18 and J usage is TRBJ2-1, with D perhaps TRBD1 (6 bases). CDR3 length equals 12 residues. Germline CDR1 reads KGHSH; CDR2 reads LQKENI. The DNA of the CDR3 is TGTGCCAGCCCACCACAGGGCGATGAGCAGTTCTTC. Protein: CASPPQGDEQFF.

Many counts were recorded for this clonotype. The chain has TRBV27 and TRBJ2-5; 12 nucleotides align to TRBD2. With V trimmed by 10 bases and J by 9 bases, 15 bases remained unmatched. Germline CDR1 and CDR2: MNHEY and SMNVEV (reference sequence). CDR3 length: 15 amino acids. CDR3: CATRTSGVSKRAQYF. In nucleotides, the CDR3 is TGTGCCACCCGGACTAGCGGGGTATCCAAGCGGGCCCAGTACTTC.

The chain combines TRBV29-1 with TRBJ2-1; 11 bases agree with TRBD1. Germline lookup yields CDR1 SQVTM and CDR2 ANQGSEA. The CDR3 extends over 12 amino acids. The J segment lost 8 bases and the V segment lost 4 bases, leaving 1 base of the junction unmatched. The CDR3 here is CSVGDRGYEQFF. The CDR3 DNA reads as TGCAGCGTTGGGGACAGGGGGTATGAGCAGTTCTTC.

Here the CDR3 DNA reads TGTGCCACCAGCGACCGGACAGGGGGAACTCCTAGGGGTATCTACGAGCAGTACTTC. Its translation: CATSDRTGGTPRGIYEQYF. The J gene is TRBJ2-7, the V gene TRBV15, with 10 bases identical to TRBD1. V lost 5 bases to trimming and J lost 3 bases; unmatched junction nucleotides: 19. There are 19 residues in the CDR3. CDR1 is LNHNV and CDR2 is YYDKDF in the germline V gene (reference sequence).

This clonotype was detected ten times or more. DNA for the CDR3: TGTGCCAGCAGCTATACCGCATCGGCCGGACGGGAGACCCAGTACTTC. Amino acids: CASSYTASAGRETQYF. This chain joins TRBV7-2 and TRBJ2-5, with no clear D. V lost 4 bases and J 5 bases, leaving 20 bases between the germline ends. The CDR3 runs 16 residues. The germline CDR1 and CDR2 sequences are SGHTA and FQGNSA. Drawing the rest from reference TRBV7-2 and TRBJ2-5, the complete variable domain is GAGVSQSPSNKVTEKGKDVELRCDPISGHTALYWYRQSLGQGLEFLIYFQGNSAPDKSGLPSDRFSAERTGGSVSTLTIQRTQQEDSAVYLCASSYTASAGRETQYFGPGTRLLVL.

This clonotype was seen a handful of times. J is TRBJ1-3 and V is TRBV7-2; D is unresolved. Trimming removed 4 bases from V and 1 base from J, with 14 bases in between. Germline lookup yields CDR1 SGHTA and CDR2 FQGNSA. This CDR3 contains 16 residues. CDR3 in amino acids: CASSSVLHWSGNTIYF. For the CDR3, the DNA is TGTGCCAGCAGCTCCGTCTTGCATTGGTCTGGAAACACCATATATTTT.

This clonotype was counted ten times or more. The genes are TRBV10-3 and TRBJ2-6, with D perhaps being TRBD1 or TRBD2 (5 bases each). Germline CDR1 and CDR2: ENHRY and SYGVKD. The CDR3 spans 16 residues. V was pared by 9 bases and J by 0 bases, with 15 bases between. CDR3 region: CAISRDGPSGANVLTF. The CDR3 DNA is TGTGCCATAAGCCGGGACGGCCCCTCTGGGGCCAACGTCCTGACTTTC.

This clonotype has ten or more counts. The chain carries TRBV20-1 and TRBJ1-4; D call uncertain. CDR3 size: 13 residues. The V gene's germline CDR1 is DFQATT and CDR2 SNEGSKA (reference sequence). The germline V and J ends were trimmed by 3 bases and 4 bases, with 9 bases remaining between them. CDR3 sequence (DNA): TGCAGTGCTAGGAGTTCCTTTAATGAAAAACTGTTTTTT. Translation gives CSARSSFNEKLFF.

This clonotype was detected ten times or more. The chain employs TRBV4-3 and TRBJ2-6, with unresolved D. The V gene lost 1 base and the J gene lost 2 bases, with 6 bases spanning the gap. The CDR3 contains 15 residues. Germline CDR1 and CDR2: LGHNA and YSLEER. The CDR3 bases are TGCGCCAGCAGCCAAGGACTCCCTGGGGCCAACGTCCTGACTTTC. It encodes CASSQGLPGANVLTF.

This chain joins TRBV6-4 and TRBJ2-1; TRBD2 might be the D (6 bases). The V gene's germline CDR1 is MRHNA and CDR2 SNTAGT. V was clipped by 0 bases and J by 8 bases, with 14 bases between them. The CDR3 contains 15 residues. This CDR3 is CASSDSRGTEDEQFF. The CDR3 DNA follows: TGTGCCAGCAGTGACTCGCGAGGGACTGAGGATGAGCAGTTCTTC.

The rearrangement joins TRBV7-2 to TRBJ2-3; possibly TRBD1 for D (5 bases). CDR1 and CDR2 (germline): SGHTA, FQGNSA. V was trimmed by 0 bases and J by 3 bases, leaving 13 bases between them. The CDR3 spans 16 residues. This CDR3 is CASSLAQGGETDTQYF. The CDR3 DNA reads TGTGCCAGCAGCTTAGCGCAGGGTGGGGAAACAGATACGCAGTATTTT.

V and J are TRBV30 and TRBJ2-2, with D perhaps TRBD2 (6 bases). V was clipped by 0 bases and J by 5 bases, with 10 bases between them. Germline assignment: CDR1 GTSNPN and CDR2 SVGIG (reference sequence). This CDR3 is built from 14 residues. In DNA, the CDR3 is TGTGCCTGGAGTGTATATGCGGGGACCGGGGAGCTGTTTTTT. Protein sequence: CAWSVYAGTGELFF.

This clonotype was detected ten times or more. This chain uses TRBV19 with TRBJ2-2; 11 bases are a match to TRBD1. Losses at the gene ends were 7 bases for V and 4 bases for J; bases not matched to a gene: 5. The CDR3 consists of 15 residues. Germline lookup yields CDR1 LNHDA and CDR2 SQIVND (reference sequence). The CDR3 is CASKDRGLGTGELFF. In DNA, the CDR3 is TGTGCCAGTAAGGACAGGGGGCTGGGCACCGGGGAGCTGTTTTTT.

This clonotype was picked up many times. Here the CDR3 DNA reads TGTGCCAGCAGTAGGGTATCGACAGTTTACACTGAAGCTTTCTTT. The encoded protein is CASSRVSTVYTEAFF. The chain uses TRBV28 and TRBJ1-1; possible D gene TRBD1, 5 bases. Deletions cut 5 bases from V and 3 bases from J, with 16 bases between. The CDR3 length is 15 residues. CDR1 is MDHEN and CDR2 is SYDVKM in the germline V gene.

The gene calls are TRBV2 and TRBJ1-5; unclear D gene. Trimming took off 3 bases at V and 6 bases at J, with 3 bases between the two ends. This CDR3 region has 11 residues. Germline loops: CDR1 SNHLY, CDR2 FYNNEI. CDR3 nucleotide sequence: TGTGCCAGCAGTGACGCTCAGCCCCAGCATTTT. Its protein is CASSDAQPQHF.

In its sample, this clonotype was seen many times. J is TRBJ1-5 and V is TRBV29-1; D possibly corresponds to TRBD1 (6 bases). This CDR3 is built from 15 residues. Trimming pared 6 bases from V and 0 bases from J, leaving 15 bases between. Germline V gene sequence: CDR1 SQVTM, CDR2 ANQGSEA. The CDR3 nucleotides are TGCAGCGTCACCATTACAGGGCGTAGCAATCAGCCCCAGCATTTT. This gives the protein CSVTITGRSNQPQHF.

This clonotype was recorded many times. The chain uses TRBV28 and TRBJ2-3; no reliable D call. Germline CDR1 reads MDHEN; CDR2 reads SYDVKM. The CDR3 covers 14 residues. V lost 3 bases to trimming and J lost 2 bases, with 9 bases between them. CDR3 protein: CASSLSGPTDTQYF. The CDR3 coding sequence is TGTGCCAGCAGTTTGTCCGGGCCCACAGATACGCAGTATTTT.